This TCR beta chain comes out of a study of CD8 T cells in Susac syndrome. A quantity of about 0.45 to 1 ug RNA underwent reverse transcription using random hexamers. The immunoSEQ assay covered 54 Vbeta and 13 Jbeta segments for CDR3. Via MiXCR, TCRdb re-called the immunoSEQ multiplex PCR reads, giving one row per CDR3 protein. The sample holds some 200,000 distinct CDR3 sequences, 90% to 96% seen once. The CDR3 extends over 14 amino acids. The genes are TRBV1 and TRBJ1-2; the table's D call, TRBD1, has no DNA check behind it. TRBV1 is classified as a pseudogene. Input material: CD4+ T cells from PBMCs. This receptor was identified in a human donor with Susac syndrome. The CDR3 bases are TGCACCAGACTCCACAGGGGCCAAAACTATGGCTACACCTTC. Translation: CTRLHRGQNYGYTF.